The clone carrying this T cell receptor beta chain came up a few times. This entry belongs to a study of patients and donors after allogeneic stem cell transplantation. TCRdb analysed the RT-PCR reads with MiXCR anew, one entry per CDR3 protein. This sample has approximately 140,000 distinct CDR3 sequences, with about two fifths found just once. Per the germline V gene, CDR1 is SQVTM and CDR2 is ANQGSEA. V was trimmed by 3 bases and J by 5 bases, leaving 16 bases between them. The CDR3 length is 14 residues. Material for sequencing was blood, either unsorted or a sorted T cell fraction (not recorded which). The rearrangement joins TRBV29-1 to TRBJ1-1; a weak D match, TRBD1 (6 bases). The TCR originated in a human donor who was either an allogeneic HSCT recipient or a stem cell or donor lymphocyte infusion donor (not recorded which). It is not recorded whose cells these are; they may come from a transplant donor. The CDR3, as DNA: TGCAGCGTTGAGGTGGGGGGCGCCGGTACTGAAGCTTTCTTT. Translating it yields CSVEVGGAGTEAFF.